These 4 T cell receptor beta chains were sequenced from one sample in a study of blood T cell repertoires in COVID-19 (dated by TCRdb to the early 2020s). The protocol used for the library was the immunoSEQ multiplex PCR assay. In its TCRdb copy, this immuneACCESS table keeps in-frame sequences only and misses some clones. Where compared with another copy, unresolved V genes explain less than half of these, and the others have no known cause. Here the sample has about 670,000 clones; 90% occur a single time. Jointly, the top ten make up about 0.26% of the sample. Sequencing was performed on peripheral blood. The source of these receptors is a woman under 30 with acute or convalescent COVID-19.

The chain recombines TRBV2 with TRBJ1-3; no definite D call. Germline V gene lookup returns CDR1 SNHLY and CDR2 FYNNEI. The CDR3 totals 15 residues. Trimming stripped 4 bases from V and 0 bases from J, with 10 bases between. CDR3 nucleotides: TGTGCCAGCAGTGGAATGCCTATCTCTGGAAACACCATATATTTT. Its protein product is CASSGMPISGNTIYF. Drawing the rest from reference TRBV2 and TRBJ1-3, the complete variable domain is EPEVTQTPSHQVTQMGQEVILRCVPISNHLYFYWYRQILGQKVEFLVSFYNNEISEKSEIFDDQFSVERPDGSNFTLKIRSTKLEDSAMYFCASSGMPISGNTIYFGEGSWLTVV.

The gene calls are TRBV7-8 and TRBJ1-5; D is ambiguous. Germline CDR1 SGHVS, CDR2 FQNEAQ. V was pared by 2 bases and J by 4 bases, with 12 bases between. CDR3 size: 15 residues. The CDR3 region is CASSLTRFGNQPQHF. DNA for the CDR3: TGTGCCAGCAGCTTAACCAGGTTTGGGAATCAGCCCCAGCATTTT.

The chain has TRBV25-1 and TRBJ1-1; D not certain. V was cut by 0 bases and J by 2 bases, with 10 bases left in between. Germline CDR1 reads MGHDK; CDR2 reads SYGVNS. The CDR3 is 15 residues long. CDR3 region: CASSEYLNSNTEAFF. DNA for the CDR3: TGTGCCAGCAGTGAATATTTAAACAGTAACACTGAAGCTTTCTTT.

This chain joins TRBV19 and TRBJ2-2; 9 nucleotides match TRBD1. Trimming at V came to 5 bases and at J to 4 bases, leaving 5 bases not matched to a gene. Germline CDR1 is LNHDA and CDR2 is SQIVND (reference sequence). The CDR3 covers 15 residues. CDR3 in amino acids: CASSSGDRATGELFF. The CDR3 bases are TGTGCCAGTAGTTCCGGGGACAGGGCCACCGGGGAGCTGTTTTTT.